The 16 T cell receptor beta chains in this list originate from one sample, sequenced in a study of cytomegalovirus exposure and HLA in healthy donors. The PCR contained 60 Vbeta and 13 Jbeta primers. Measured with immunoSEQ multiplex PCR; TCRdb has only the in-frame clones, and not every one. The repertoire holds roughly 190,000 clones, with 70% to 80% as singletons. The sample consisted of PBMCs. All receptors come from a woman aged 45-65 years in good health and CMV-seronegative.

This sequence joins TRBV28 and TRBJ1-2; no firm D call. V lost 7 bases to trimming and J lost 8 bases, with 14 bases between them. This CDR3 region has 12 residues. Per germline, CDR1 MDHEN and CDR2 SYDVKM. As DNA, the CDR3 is TGTGCCAGCACCCCCCCGGGGAAGGGCTACACCTTC. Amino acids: CASTPPGKGYTF.

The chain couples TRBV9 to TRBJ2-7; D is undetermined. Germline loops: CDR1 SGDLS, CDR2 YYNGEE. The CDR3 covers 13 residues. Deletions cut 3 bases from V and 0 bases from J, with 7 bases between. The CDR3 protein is CASSDGFSYEQYF. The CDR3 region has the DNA TGTGCCAGCAGCGACGGGTTCTCCTACGAGCAGTACTTC. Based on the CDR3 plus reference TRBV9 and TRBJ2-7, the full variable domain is DSGVTQTPKHLITATGQRVTLRCSPRSGDLSVYWYQQSLDQGLQFLIQYYNGEERAKGNILERFSAQQFPDLHSELNLSSLELGDSALYFCASSDGFSYEQYFGPGTRLTVT.

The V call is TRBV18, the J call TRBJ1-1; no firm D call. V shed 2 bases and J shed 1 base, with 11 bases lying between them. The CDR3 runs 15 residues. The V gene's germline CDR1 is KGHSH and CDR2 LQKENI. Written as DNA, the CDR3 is TGTGCCAGCTCACCATTTGGAGAGCCGAACACTGAAGCTTTCTTT. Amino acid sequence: CASSPFGEPNTEAFF.

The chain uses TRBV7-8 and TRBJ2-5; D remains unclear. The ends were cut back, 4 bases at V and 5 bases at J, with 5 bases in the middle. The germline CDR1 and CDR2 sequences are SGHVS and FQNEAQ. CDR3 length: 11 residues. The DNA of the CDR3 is TGTGCCAGCAGCTCCTTCGAGACCCAGTACTTC. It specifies CASSSFETQYF.

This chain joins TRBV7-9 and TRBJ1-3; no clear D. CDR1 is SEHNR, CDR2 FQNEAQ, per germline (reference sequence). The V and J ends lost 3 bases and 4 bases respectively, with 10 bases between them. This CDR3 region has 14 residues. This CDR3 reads CASSLEGGGNTIYF. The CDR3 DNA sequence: TGTGCCAGCAGCTTGGAGGGAGGAGGAAACACCATATATTTT.

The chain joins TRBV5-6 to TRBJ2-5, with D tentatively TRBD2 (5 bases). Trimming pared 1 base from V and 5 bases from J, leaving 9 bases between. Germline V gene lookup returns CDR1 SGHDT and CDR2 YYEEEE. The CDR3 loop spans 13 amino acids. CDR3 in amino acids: CASSLTGGETQYF. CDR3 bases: TGTGCCAGCAGCTTGACGGGCGGGGAGACCCAGTACTTC. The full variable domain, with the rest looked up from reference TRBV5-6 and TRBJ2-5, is DAGVTQSPTHLIKTRGQQVTLRCSPKSGHDTVSWYQQALGQGPQFIFQYYEEEERQRGNFPDRFSGHQFPNYSSELNVNALLLGDSALYLCASSLTGGETQYFGPGTRLLVL.

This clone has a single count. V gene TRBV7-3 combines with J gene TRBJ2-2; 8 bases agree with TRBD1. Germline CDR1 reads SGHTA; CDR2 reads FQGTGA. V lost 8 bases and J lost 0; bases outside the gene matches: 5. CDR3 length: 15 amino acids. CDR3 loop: CASGKDRANTGELFF. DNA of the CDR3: TGTGCCAGCGGGAAGGACAGGGCGAACACCGGGGAGCTGTTTTTT.

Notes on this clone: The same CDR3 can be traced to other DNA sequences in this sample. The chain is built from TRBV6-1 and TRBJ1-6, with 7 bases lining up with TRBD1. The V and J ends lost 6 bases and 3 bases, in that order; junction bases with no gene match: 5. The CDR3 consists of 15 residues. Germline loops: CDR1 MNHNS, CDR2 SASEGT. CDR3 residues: CASSPGQYYNSPLHF. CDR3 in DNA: TGTGCCAGCAGCCCGGGACAGTACTATAATTCACCCCTCCACTTT.

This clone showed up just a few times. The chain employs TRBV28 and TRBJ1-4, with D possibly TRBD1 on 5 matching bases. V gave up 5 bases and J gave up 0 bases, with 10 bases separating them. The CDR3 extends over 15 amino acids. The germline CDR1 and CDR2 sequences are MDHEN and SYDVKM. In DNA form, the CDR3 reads TGTGCCAGCAGTCCGCCAGGGTCAACTAATGAAAAACTGTTTTTT. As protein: CASSPPGSTNEKLFF.

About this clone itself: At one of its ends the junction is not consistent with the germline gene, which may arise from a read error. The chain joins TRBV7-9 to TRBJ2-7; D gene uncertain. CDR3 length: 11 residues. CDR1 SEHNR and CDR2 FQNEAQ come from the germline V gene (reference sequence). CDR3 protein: CSSSPSYEQYF. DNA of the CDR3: TGTTCCAGCAGCCCATCCTACGAGCAGTACTTC.

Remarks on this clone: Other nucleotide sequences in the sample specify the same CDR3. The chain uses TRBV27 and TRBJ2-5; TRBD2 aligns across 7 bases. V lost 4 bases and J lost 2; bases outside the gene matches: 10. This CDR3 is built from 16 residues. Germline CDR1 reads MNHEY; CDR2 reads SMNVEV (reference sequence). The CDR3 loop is CASSSAIAGQQETQYF. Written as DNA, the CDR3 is TGTGCCAGCAGTTCGGCCATAGCGGGTCAGCAAGAGACCCAGTACTTC.

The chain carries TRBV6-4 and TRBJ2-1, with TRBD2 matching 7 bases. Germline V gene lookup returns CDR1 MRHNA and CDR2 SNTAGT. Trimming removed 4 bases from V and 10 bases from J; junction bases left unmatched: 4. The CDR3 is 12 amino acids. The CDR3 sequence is CASSGPGGEQFF. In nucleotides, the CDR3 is TGTGCCAGCAGTGGACCCGGGGGGGAGCAGTTCTTC.

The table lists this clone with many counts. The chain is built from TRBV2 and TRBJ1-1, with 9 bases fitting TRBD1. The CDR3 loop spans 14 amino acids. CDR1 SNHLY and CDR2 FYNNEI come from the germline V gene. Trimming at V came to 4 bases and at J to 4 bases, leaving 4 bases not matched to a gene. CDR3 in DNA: TGTGCCAGCAGTGGGGACAGGGTGAGCACTGAAGCTTTCTTT. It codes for CASSGDRVSTEAFF.

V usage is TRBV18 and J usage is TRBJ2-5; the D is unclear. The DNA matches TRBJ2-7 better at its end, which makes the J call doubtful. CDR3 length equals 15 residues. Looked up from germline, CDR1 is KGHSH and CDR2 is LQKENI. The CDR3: CASSPPSAPSYEQYF. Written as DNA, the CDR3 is TGTGCCAGCTCACCACCGAGTGCTCCTTCCTACGAGCAGTACTTC.

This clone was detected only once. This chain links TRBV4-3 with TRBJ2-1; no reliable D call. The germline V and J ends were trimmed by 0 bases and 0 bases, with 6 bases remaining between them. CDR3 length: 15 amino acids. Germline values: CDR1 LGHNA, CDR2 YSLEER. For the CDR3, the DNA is TGCGCCAGCAGCCAAGACTCAGGCTCCTACAATGAGCAGTTCTTC. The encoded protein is CASSQDSGSYNEQFF.

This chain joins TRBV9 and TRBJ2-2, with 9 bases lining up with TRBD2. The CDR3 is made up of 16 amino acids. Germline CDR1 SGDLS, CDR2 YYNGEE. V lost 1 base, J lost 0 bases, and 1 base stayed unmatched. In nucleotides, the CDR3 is TGTGCCAGCAGCGTATTAGCGGGAGCGAACACCGGGGAGCTGTTTTTT. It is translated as CASSVLAGANTGELFF.